This T cell receptor (beta chain) was sequenced during a study of Tregs in tolerant kidney transplant recipients. Study-level information: CD4+CD25+CD127- cells came from approximately three-day belatacept mixed lymphocyte reactions, some with roughly five-day graft donor restimulation. Broader study findings: Biological reproducibility was not directly addressed, but technical replication error appeared minimal. Few patients were studied, so findings need validation in larger groups.

Germline V gives CDR1 MNHEY, CDR2 SMNVEV (reference sequence). V gave up 3 bases and J gave up 4 bases; unmatched junction bases: 3. This CDR3 has 14 amino acids. Here immunoSEQ multiplex PCR was the method, and the copy in TCRdb shows in-frame clones only, minus some. The sample includes under 45,000 clones, about 95% seen only once; the top ten take roughly 0.34%. This clone showed up just once. Its antigen is currently unknown. This chain links TRBV27 with TRBJ1-1; TRBD1 aligns across 9 bases. The sequencing input was Tregs from blood cultured with allogeneic cells. The receptor was isolated from a human donor in good health. The CDR3 coding sequence is TGTGCCAGCAGTTTCACAGGGGGCGTCACTGAAGCTTTCTTT. Amino acid sequence: CASSFTGGVTEAFF.